One sample yielded the 13 T cell receptor beta chains listed below, sequenced in a study of shared clonotypes between healthy human individuals. Clones were read by immunoSEQ multiplex PCR, and TCRdb kept only the in-frame ones, dropping some. The sample has approximately 720,000 clones, roughly 78% seen once; the top ten hold around 2%. The specimen sequenced was memory CD4+ T cells sorted from blood. The subset is: CD45RA-negative fraction. These receptors were collected from a woman in her twenties or thirties in good health.

The V call is TRBV29-1, the J call TRBJ2-2, with 11 bases that match TRBD2. Looked up from germline, CDR1 is SQVTM and CDR2 is ANQGSEA. With V trimmed by 4 bases and J by 6 bases, 1 base remained unmatched. The CDR3 spans 13 residues. CDR3 DNA: TGCAGCGTTGTAGCGGGAGGGGCCGGGGAGCTGTTTTTT. Translation: CSVVAGGAGELFF.

This chain uses TRBV27 with TRBJ2-5; maybe TRBD2 (6 bases). V was shortened by 8 bases and J by 1 base, with 17 bases between the two germline ends. Germline V lookup: CDR1 MNHEY, CDR2 SMNVEV (reference sequence). This CDR3 spans 15 amino acids. The CDR3 spells CASGSAGSSQETQYF. For the CDR3, the DNA is TGTGCCAGCGGTTCGGCGGGATCCTCCCAAGAGACCCAGTACTTC.

DNA for the CDR3: TGTGCCAGCAGCTTAGCACCCAGGGGCACAGATACGCAGTATTTT. Residues: CASSLAPRGTDTQYF. The V gene is TRBV7-2, the J gene TRBJ2-3; maybe TRBD1 (5 bases). Germline V gene sequence: CDR1 SGHTA, CDR2 FQGNSA. The CDR3 is made up of 15 amino acids. Trimming took off 0 bases at V and 1 base at J, with 8 bases between the two ends.

The chain is built from TRBV27 and TRBJ2-7; 9 bases map to TRBD1. The germline V gene has CDR1 MNHEY and CDR2 SMNVEV (reference sequence). J gave up 1 base and V 5 bases, and 6 bases lay outside the gene matches. The CDR3 spans 15 residues. The CDR3 nucleotides read TGTGCCAGCAGTCCCGGACAGGGGAGATCCTACGAGCAGTACTTC. Translating it yields CASSPGQGRSYEQYF.

This clone has only a few counts. The rearrangement uses TRBV4-1 and TRBJ2-1; a weak D match, TRBD1 (5 bases). With 0 bases removed from V and 9 bases from J, the gap between germline ends came to 24 bases. The CDR3 is 18 amino acids. Per germline, CDR1 MGHRA and CDR2 YSYEKL. The CDR3 DNA reads TGCGCCAGCAGCCAAGATCTTGCCGGTTTGGGGCGTCTCGCTGAGCAGTTCTTC. This encodes CASSQDLAGLGRLAEQFF.

The rearrangement uses TRBV28 and TRBJ1-1, with D uncertain. This CDR3 spans 13 amino acids. The germline V gene encodes CDR1 MDHEN and CDR2 SYDVKM. Trimming shortened V by 7 bases and J by 1 base, and 10 bases separated the two germline ends. The CDR3, as DNA: TGTGCCAGCAAAGTGGAGGGGAACACTGAAGCTTTCTTT. It specifies CASKVEGNTEAFF.

A note on this clone: An end of the junction does not agree with germline; a read error may underlie this. The chain couples TRBV5-8 to TRBJ1-3, with TRBD1 identical over 8 bases. Germline V gene lookup returns CDR1 SGHTS and CDR2 YDEGEE. This CDR3 contains 14 residues. This chain's CDR3 is CASSLDRAGNTIYF. The CDR3 DNA reads TGTGCCAGCAGTTTGGACAGGGCTGGAAACACCATATATTTT.

V and J are TRBV30 and TRBJ1-3; D gene ambiguous. Germline V gene sequence: CDR1 GTSNPN, CDR2 SVGIG (reference sequence). The CDR3 extends over 19 amino acids. V dropped 0 bases and J dropped 5 bases, with 26 bases sitting between them. DNA for the CDR3: TGTGCCTGGAGTGTACGTATTCCCTCCGATGCGGCGTCCCGAAACACCATATATTTT. It codes for CAWSVRIPSDAASRNTIYF.

V usage is TRBV2 and J usage is TRBJ2-7, with 9 bases aligning to TRBD2. CDR1 SNHLY and CDR2 FYNNEI come from the germline V gene. The CDR3 length is 19 residues. Trimming took 2 bases from V and 0 from J; bases not matched to a gene: 14. Here the CDR3 DNA reads TGTGCCAGCAGTGAATATTGGAGTAGCGGGAGATCGGGCTCCTACGAGCAGTACTTC. The encoded protein is CASSEYWSSGRSGSYEQYF.

J is TRBJ2-7 and V is TRBV2; 10 bases map to TRBD2. CDR1 and CDR2 (germline): SNHLY, FYNNEI. The V and J ends lost 0 bases and 3 bases, in that order; junction bases with no gene match: 5. This CDR3 spans 16 amino acids. CDR3 amino acids: CASSEASGRIYYEQYF. CDR3 nucleotide sequence: TGTGCCAGCAGTGAAGCTAGCGGGAGGATTTACTACGAGCAGTACTTC.

The V and J genes are TRBV5-5 and TRBJ1-1, with 7 nucleotides matching TRBD1. The CDR3 is 14 amino acids. J lost 0 bases, V lost 7 bases, and 6 bases had no gene match. CDR1 is SGHKS and CDR2 is YYEKEE in the germline V gene (reference sequence). The CDR3 nucleotides read TGTGCCAGCTTTGCCGGGACAGTGAACACTGAAGCTTTCTTT. Translating it yields CASFAGTVNTEAFF. The whole variable domain, remainder taken from reference TRBV5-5 and TRBJ1-1, is DAGVTQSPTHLIKTRGQQVTLRCSPISGHKSVSWYQQVLGQGPQFIFQYYEKEERGRGNFPDRFSARQFPNYSSELNVNALLLGDSALYLCASFAGTVNTEAFFGQGTRLTVV.

This chain links TRBV5-1 with TRBJ2-2; D is possibly TRBD1 or TRBD2 (5 bases each). This CDR3 region has 15 residues. Trimming took 3 bases from V and 2 from J, leaving 11 bases between them. Per the germline V gene, CDR1 is SGHRS and CDR2 is YFSETQ. The CDR3 spells CASSSGPRNTGELFF. The DNA of the CDR3 is TGCGCCAGCAGCTCGGGACCGAGAAACACCGGGGAGCTGTTTTTT.

This rearrangement joins TRBV25-1 to TRBJ2-7, with TRBD1 matching 8 bases. The trim removed 8 bases at V and 4 bases at J, leaving 7 bases unmatched. Germline V lookup: CDR1 MGHDK, CDR2 SYGVNS. The CDR3 totals 13 residues. Here the CDR3 reads CASGPGGGYEQYF. CDR3 nucleotide sequence: TGTGCCAGCGGTCCAGGGGGCGGATACGAGCAGTACTTC.